The 9 T cell receptor beta chains below were found in one sample sequenced in a study of blood T cell repertoires in COVID-19. Data came from immunoSEQ multiplex PCR; TCRdb stores just in-frame clones and leaves some out. The sample shows approximately 82,000 clones, approximately 78% of them seen only once. The sample taken for sequencing was peripheral blood. Every receptor here comes from a woman in her seventies with acute or convalescent COVID-19.

This rearrangement joins TRBV6-5 to TRBJ2-7; TRBD1 agrees at 7 bases. The CDR3 extends over 15 amino acids. The germline CDR1 and CDR2 sequences are MNHEY and SVGAGI. J was trimmed by 2 bases and V by 5 bases; bases with no gene match: 9. The CDR3 nucleotides are TGTGCCAGCAGTACCCGGGACAGTATAACCTACGAGCAGTACTTC. It codes for CASSTRDSITYEQYF.

The chain links TRBV24-1 to TRBJ2-1, with 8 positions matching TRBD1. In germline, CDR1 is KGHDR, CDR2 SFDVKD. The CDR3 consists of 19 residues. After removal of 4 bases from V and 2 bases from J, the junction contained 15 bases not matched to a gene. For the CDR3, the DNA is TGTGCCACCAGTGACCCTAATAAAAAGGGACAGGACGCCTACAATGAGCAGTTCTTC. Its protein product is CATSDPNKKGQDAYNEQFF.

The chain recombines TRBV2 with TRBJ2-2, with D possibly being TRBD2 (5 bases). V was clipped by 5 bases and J by 6 bases, with 13 bases between them. This CDR3 has 14 amino acids. CDR1 is SNHLY and CDR2 is FYNNEI in the germline V gene. CDR3 nucleotides: TGTGCCAGCAGTCTGATGCCGCGGGCCGGGGAGCTGTTTTTT. This gives the protein CASSLMPRAGELFF.

V and J are TRBV23-1 and TRBJ2-7, with TRBD1 identical over 8 bases. TRBV23-1 is assigned to the ORF class and has an uncertain function. The V and J ends lost 3 bases and 3 bases, in that order; junction bases with no gene match: 25. The CDR3 totals 21 residues. Here the CDR3 reads CASSHLRYFAVDRDLDYEQYF. CDR3 sequence (DNA): TGCGCCAGCAGTCACCTACGGTATTTTGCGGTGGACAGGGACCTTGACTACGAGCAGTACTTC.

The chain carries TRBV2 and TRBJ2-1, with D maybe TRBD1 (6 bases). Per the germline V gene, CDR1 is SNHLY and CDR2 is FYNNEI. This CDR3 has 14 residues. V gave up 3 bases and J gave up 2 bases, with 8 bases separating them. CDR3 region: CASSEGATYNEQFF. CDR3 nucleotides: TGTGCCAGCAGTGAGGGGGCCACCTACAATGAGCAGTTCTTC.

This clone was detected only once. The rearrangement links TRBV18 to TRBJ2-1, with a possible D match to TRBD2 (6 bases). This CDR3 region has 12 residues. The germline V and J ends were trimmed by 4 bases and 9 bases, with 10 bases remaining between them. CDR1 is KGHSH and CDR2 is LQKENI in the germline V gene. The CDR3 DNA follows: TGTGCCAGCTCACAGGGGACTTCTGAGCAGTTCTTC. This sequence encodes CASSQGTSEQFF.

The chain has TRBV5-1 and TRBJ2-3; tentative D call: TRBD2 (5 bases). The CDR3 covers 16 residues. The V gene lost 0 bases and the J gene lost 1 base, with 12 bases spanning the gap. Germline loops: CDR1 SGHRS, CDR2 YFSETQ. This chain's CDR3 is CASSLVAAAGTDTQYF. CDR3 bases: TGCGCCAGCAGCTTGGTGGCAGCGGCAGGCACAGATACGCAGTATTTT. The entire variable domain, with the rest obtained from reference TRBV5-1 and TRBJ2-3, is as follows: KAGVTQTPRYLIKTRGQQVTLSCSPISGHRSVSWYQQTPGQGLQFLFEYFSETQRNKGNFPGRFSGRQFSNSRSEMNVSTLELGDSALYLCASSLVAAAGTDTQYFGPGTRLTVL.

This sequence joins TRBV5-5 and TRBJ2-1; TRBD2 might be the D (6 bases). CDR3 size: 13 residues. V lost 0 bases, J lost 8 bases, and 9 bases lay in between. The germline CDR1 and CDR2 sequences are SGHKS and YYEKEE (reference sequence). CDR3: CASSLAGRYEQFF. CDR3 nucleotide sequence: TGTGCCAGCAGCTTGGCGGGGAGGTATGAGCAGTTCTTC.

The rearrangement joins TRBV14 to TRBJ1-2; D is unclear. Per germline, CDR1 SGHDN and CDR2 FVKESK. The CDR3 is made up of 13 amino acids. V lost 3 bases, J lost 10 bases, and 15 bases lay in between. In DNA form, the CDR3 reads TGTGCCAGCAGCCAGTCCCGGGAGGAACCCTACACCTTC. This sequence encodes CASSQSREEPYTF.